The next 27 T cell receptor beta chains were all read from a single sample in a study of shared clonotypes between healthy human individuals. Naive CD8 isolation took CD45RO-negative cells positively selected for CCR7 and excluded terminally differentiated effector memory CD45RA+ cells. Some clones are missing from TCRdb's copy, which holds only in-frame ones; the method was immunoSEQ multiplex PCR. The sample includes approximately 2,200,000 clones, about 93% of them seen just once. Sequenced sample: naive CD8+ T cells from PBMCs. The receptors stem from a man aged 18-30 years in good health. Some clones in this sample may be carry-over from other donors' samples.

A remark on this clone: Other DNA sequences from this sample encode an identical CDR3 as well. The rearrangement links TRBV27 to TRBJ2-7, with a tentative D call TRBD1 (6 bases). Germline-derived CDR1 and CDR2 are MNHEY and SMNVEV (reference sequence). CDR3 length: 13 amino acids. Trimming stripped 6 bases from V and 2 bases from J, with 11 bases between. CDR3 loop: CASSPGQTYEQYF. CDR3 in DNA: TGTGCCAGCAGCCCGGGACAAACCTACGAGCAGTACTTC.

This chain joins TRBV15 and TRBJ2-3; D tentatively fits TRBD1 or TRBD2 (5 bases each). V lost 1 base to trimming and J lost 1 base, with 9 bases between them. The germline gives CDR1 LNHNV, CDR2 YYDKDF (reference sequence). This CDR3 is built from 15 residues. The CDR3 is CATSRVRDRTDTQYF. The CDR3 nucleotides read TGTGCCACCAGCAGAGTAAGGGACCGCACAGATACGCAGTATTTT.

This clone came up once. This same CDR3 is encoded by further DNA sequences in the sample. The chain couples TRBV7-6 to TRBJ2-1; 8 nucleotides line up with TRBD1. The CDR3 is 13 amino acids. The trim removed 5 bases at V and 10 bases at J, leaving 7 bases unmatched. CDR1 is SGHVS and CDR2 is FNYEAQ in the germline V gene. The CDR3 here is CASSLDRGNEQFF. CDR3 DNA sequence: TGTGCCAGCAGCCTAGACAGGGGAAACGAGCAGTTCTTC.

The chain uses TRBV10-3 and TRBJ2-2; TRBD2 matches 14 bases. The V gene's germline CDR1 is ENHRY and CDR2 SYGVKD. CDR3 length: 16 amino acids. Losses at the gene ends were 3 bases for V and 5 bases for J; bases not matched to a gene: 2. CDR3 sequence reads: CAISDGTSGSTGELFF. In DNA form, the CDR3 reads TGTGCCATCAGTGACGGGACTAGCGGGAGTACCGGGGAGCTGTTTTTT.

The chain combines TRBV5-1 with TRBJ2-7, with D tentatively TRBD2 (7 bases). The V end was cut by 4 bases, the J end by 7 bases, with 27 bases between. This CDR3 has 17 amino acids. In germline, CDR1 is SGHRS, CDR2 YFSETQ. DNA for the CDR3: TGCGCCAGCAGCCGTCCTGGGGGGGCCCTACCCTGGGGAGAGCAGTACTTC. Encoded protein: CASSRPGGALPWGEQYF.

The chain couples TRBV4-3 to TRBJ1-4; 9 bases are shared with TRBD1. CDR1 LGHNA and CDR2 YSLEER come from the germline V gene. J was trimmed by 2 bases and V by 4 bases; bases with no gene match: 5. The CDR3 consists of 16 residues. This CDR3 is CASSRITGGTNEKLFF. The DNA for the CDR3 is TGCGCCAGCAGCCGAATTACAGGGGGCACTAATGAAAAACTGTTTTTT.

The V and J genes are TRBV5-1 and TRBJ2-3, with 8 bases identical to TRBD2. Germline trimming cut 3 bases from V and 6 bases from J; bases unmatched to any gene: 9. Germline V lookup: CDR1 SGHRS, CDR2 YFSETQ. This CDR3 region has 15 residues. CDR3 sequence: CASSSGLVSWDTQYF. The CDR3 DNA follows: TGCGCCAGCAGCTCGGGACTAGTCTCCTGGGATACGCAGTATTTT.

This clone was seen ten or more times. V gene TRBV10-3 combines with J gene TRBJ1-1; unclear D gene. The V end lost 2 bases, the J end lost 3 bases, and 13 bases lay between the germline ends. This CDR3 spans 15 amino acids. Germline V gene lookup returns CDR1 ENHRY and CDR2 SYGVKD. CDR3 in DNA: TGTGCCATCAGTGAGCCCAGTGGCGGGGACACTGAAGCTTTCTTT. Protein product: CAISEPSGGDTEAFF.

CDR3 DNA sequence: TGTGCCAGCAGTTTAGAGCGGGAGTCGTCCAGCACAGATACGCAGTATTTT. Translated, it gives CASSLERESSSTDTQYF. V and J are TRBV28 and TRBJ2-3; 8 bases are shared with TRBD2. V shed 2 bases, J shed 0 bases, and the junction held 7 bases outside the gene matches. CDR1 and CDR2 (germline): MDHEN, SYDVKM. The CDR3 spans 17 residues.

The genes are TRBV30 and TRBJ2-2; D may be TRBD2 (6 bases). The length of the CDR3 is 13 residues. Germline values: CDR1 GTSNPN, CDR2 SVGIG (reference sequence). Trimming removed 5 bases at V and 3 bases at J, with 10 bases between. The CDR3 DNA reads as TGTGCCTGGGGCGGGATCGACACCGGGGAGCTGTTTTTT. The encoded protein is CAWGGIDTGELFF. The full variable domain, its missing parts supplied by reference TRBV30 and TRBJ2-2, is SQTIHQWPATLVQPVGSPLSLECTVEGTSNPNLYWYRQAAGRGLQLLFYSVGIGQISSEVPQNLSASRPQDRQFILSSKKLLLSDSGFYLCAWGGIDTGELFFGEGSRLTVL.

V usage is TRBV18 and J usage is TRBJ2-7; perhaps TRBD1 as D (6 bases). The V gene's germline CDR1 is KGHSH and CDR2 LQKENI. The CDR3 is made up of 17 amino acids. Deletions cut 0 bases from V and 4 bases from J, with 19 bases between. In DNA, the CDR3 is TGTGCCAGCTCACCACCCCAAGGGGGTGGGTTTTATTACGAGCAGTACTTC. It codes for CASSPPQGGGFYYEQYF.

CDR3 sequence: CASSTTGLGLGADTQYF. As DNA, the CDR3 is TGTGCCAGCAGTACCACGGGGTTGGGTCTAGGGGCCGATACGCAGTATTTT. The chain couples TRBV27 to TRBJ2-3; perhaps D is TRBD1 or TRBD2 (5 bases each). The V end was cut by 5 bases, the J end by 6 bases, with 24 bases between. Germline-derived CDR1 and CDR2 are MNHEY and SMNVEV (reference sequence). The length of the CDR3 is 17 residues.

This clone showed up just a few times. This chain connects TRBV9 to TRBJ1-4, with no clear D. The CDR3 has 14 residues. CDR1 SGDLS and CDR2 YYNGEE come from the germline V gene. V was clipped by 0 bases and J by 2 bases, with 5 bases between them. The CDR3 is CASSVGETNEKLFF. The CDR3, as DNA: TGTGCCAGCAGCGTAGGGGAGACTAATGAAAAACTGTTTTTT.

This sequence joins TRBV19 and TRBJ1-3, with D tentatively TRBD1 (5 bases). Germline V gene sequence: CDR1 LNHDA, CDR2 SQIVND (reference sequence). The length of the CDR3 is 15 residues. Deletions cut 3 bases from V and 0 bases from J, with 9 bases between. CDR3 residues: CASSMMGTSGNTIYF. CDR3 DNA sequence: TGTGCCAGTAGTATGATGGGGACCTCTGGAAACACCATATATTTT.

This chain links TRBV5-4 with TRBJ1-2, with 7 bases identical to TRBD1. The V segment lost 3 bases and the J segment 7 bases; nucleotides outside the gene matches: 6. The CDR3 sequence is 13 residues long. Looked up from germline, CDR1 is SGHNT and CDR2 is YYREEE (reference sequence). The CDR3 region is CASSYLTGSGYTF. The CDR3 DNA sequence: TGTGCCAGCAGCTACCTGACAGGGTCTGGCTACACCTTC.

This clone was counted a single time. This chain joins TRBV10-2 and TRBJ2-7, with D possibly matching TRBD2 (5 bases). The ends were cut back, 2 bases at V and 4 bases at J, with 15 bases in the middle. The CDR3 is 15 amino acids. From germline, CDR1 is WSHSY and CDR2 SAAADI. The CDR3 here is CASSEPRRGTYEQYF. The CDR3 DNA follows: TGCGCCAGCAGTGAGCCGCGCCGGGGTACGTACGAGCAGTACTTC.

The chain recombines TRBV28 with TRBJ1-3; 7 nucleotides align to TRBD1. Losses at the gene ends were 4 bases for V and 2 bases for J; bases not matched to a gene: 5. This CDR3 contains 15 residues. Germline V gene lookup returns CDR1 MDHEN and CDR2 SYDVKM. CDR3 coding DNA: TGTGCCAGCAGTTCCGGACAGGATCCTGGAAACACCATATATTTT. It yields the protein CASSSGQDPGNTIYF.

This chain uses TRBV27 with TRBJ1-4; the D is unclear. This CDR3 has 12 residues. The V end lost 1 base, the J end lost 8 bases, and 5 bases lay between the germline ends. Germline CDR1 and CDR2: MNHEY and SMNVEV (reference sequence). The CDR3 DNA follows: TGTGCCAGCAGTTTATACGGGGAAAAACTGTTTTTT. Protein product: CASSLYGEKLFF.

The V and J genes are TRBV2 and TRBJ2-1; TRBD1 matches at 7 bases. Germline values: CDR1 SNHLY, CDR2 FYNNEI. The CDR3 runs to 15 residues. V shed 10 bases and J 3 bases; nucleotides not matched to a gene: 12. Written as DNA, the CDR3 is TGTGCCATACCTGTTACAGGGGATGACTACAATGAGCAGTTCTTC. Its translation: CAIPVTGDDYNEQFF.

Here the CDR3 DNA reads TGTGCCTGGGGTCGACCCCTGGACAGCAGCTATGGCTACACCTTC. Translating it yields CAWGRPLDSSYGYTF. This sequence joins TRBV30 and TRBJ1-2; a possible D gene is TRBD1 (6 bases). V was shortened by 5 bases and J by 4 bases, with 20 bases between the two germline ends. This CDR3 has 15 amino acids. Germline CDR1 and CDR2: GTSNPN and SVGIG (reference sequence).

The V and J genes are TRBV5-5 and TRBJ2-7, with D uncertain. Trimming removed 4 bases from V and 4 bases from J, with 12 bases in between. The CDR3 totals 13 residues. Per germline, CDR1 SGHKS and CDR2 YYEKEE (reference sequence). DNA for the CDR3: TGTGCCAGCAGCACCCATCTGACATACGAGCAGTACTTC. Its translation: CASSTHLTYEQYF. The variable domain in full, with the rest retrieved from reference TRBV5-5 and TRBJ2-7, is DAGVTQSPTHLIKTRGQQVTLRCSPISGHKSVSWYQQVLGQGPQFIFQYYEKEERGRGNFPDRFSARQFPNYSSELNVNALLLGDSALYLCASSTHLTYEQYFGPGTRLTVT.

V and J are TRBV18 and TRBJ1-3; TRBD1 agrees at 7 bases. With V trimmed by 3 bases and J by 0 bases, 2 bases remained unmatched. Germline CDR1 and CDR2: KGHSH and LQKENI. There are 15 residues in the CDR3. CDR3 region: CASSPDRSSGNTIYF. For the CDR3, the DNA is TGTGCCAGCTCACCGGACAGGAGCTCTGGAAACACCATATATTTT.

This clone was recorded only once. The chain combines TRBV5-6 with TRBJ2-7; 8 nucleotides line up with TRBD1. CDR3 length: 14 residues. V lost 4 bases to trimming and J lost 6 bases; unmatched junction nucleotides: 9. Germline V gives CDR1 SGHDT, CDR2 YYEEEE. CDR3 bases: TGTGCCAGCAGCCACCGGACAGGGTATCGCGAGCAGTACTTC. Its translation: CASSHRTGYREQYF.

The chain joins TRBV7-2 to TRBJ1-5; no definite D call. Trimming removed 3 bases at V and 0 bases at J, with 9 bases between. The CDR3 sequence is 15 residues long. CDR1 is SGHTA, CDR2 FQGNSA, per germline. The CDR3 region is CASSLAEYSNQPQHF. For the CDR3, the DNA is TGTGCCAGCAGCTTGGCAGAGTATAGCAATCAGCCCCAGCATTTT.

The J gene is TRBJ2-7, the V gene TRBV4-2, with D tentatively TRBD1 or TRBD2 (5 bases each). The length of the CDR3 is 15 residues. CDR1 and CDR2 (germline): LGHNA, YNFKEQ. Trimming shortened V by 0 bases and J by 5 bases, and 14 bases separated the two germline ends. CDR3 DNA: TGTGCCAGCAGCCAAGATCAGAGGGACCGGAACGAGCAGTACTTC. This encodes CASSQDQRDRNEQYF.

The rearrangement joins TRBV6-1 to TRBJ1-1; D is perhaps TRBD1 (5 bases). Germline V gives CDR1 MNHNS, CDR2 SASEGT. V shed 8 bases and J shed 6 bases, with 19 bases lying between them. CDR3 length: 14 residues. The CDR3 coding sequence is TGTGCCAGCGCGTTCTGGCCAGGGCGGGCTGAAGCTTTCTTT. It yields the protein CASAFWPGRAEAFF.

Note on this clone: This sample also contains other DNA sequences that code for the same CDR3. The rearrangement uses TRBV5-6 and TRBJ2-1; D remains unclear. The CDR3 consists of 13 residues. Germline V lookup: CDR1 SGHDT, CDR2 YYEEEE. V shed 2 bases and J shed 4 bases, with 7 bases lying between them. The CDR3 spells CASSFGTYNEQFF. The CDR3 nucleotides are TGTGCCAGCAGCTTCGGAACTTACAATGAGCAGTTCTTC.